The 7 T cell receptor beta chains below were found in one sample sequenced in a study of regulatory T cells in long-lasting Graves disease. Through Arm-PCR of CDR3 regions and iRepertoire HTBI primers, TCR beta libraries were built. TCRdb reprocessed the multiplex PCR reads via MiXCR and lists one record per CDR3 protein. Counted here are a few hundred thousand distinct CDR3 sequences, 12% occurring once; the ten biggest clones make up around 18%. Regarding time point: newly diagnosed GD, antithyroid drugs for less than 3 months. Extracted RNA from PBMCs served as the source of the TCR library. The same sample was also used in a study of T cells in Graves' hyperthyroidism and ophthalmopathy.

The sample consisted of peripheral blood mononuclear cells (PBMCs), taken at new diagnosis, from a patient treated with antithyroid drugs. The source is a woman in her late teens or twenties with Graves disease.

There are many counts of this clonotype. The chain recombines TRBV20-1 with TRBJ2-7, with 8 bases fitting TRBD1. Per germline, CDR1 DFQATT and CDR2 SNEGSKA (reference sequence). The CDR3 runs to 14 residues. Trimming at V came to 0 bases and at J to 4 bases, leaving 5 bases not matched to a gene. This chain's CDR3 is CSARDLRTGYEQYF. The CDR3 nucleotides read TGCAGTGCTAGAGATCTCCGGACAGGGTACGAGCAGTACTTC.

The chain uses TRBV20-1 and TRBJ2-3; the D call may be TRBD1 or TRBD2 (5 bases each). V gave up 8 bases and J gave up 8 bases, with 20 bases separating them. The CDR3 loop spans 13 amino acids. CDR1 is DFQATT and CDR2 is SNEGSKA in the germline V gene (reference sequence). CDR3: CSPREPTSGTQYF. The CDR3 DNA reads TGCAGTCCCAGGGAGCCTACATCGGGTACGCAGTATTTT.

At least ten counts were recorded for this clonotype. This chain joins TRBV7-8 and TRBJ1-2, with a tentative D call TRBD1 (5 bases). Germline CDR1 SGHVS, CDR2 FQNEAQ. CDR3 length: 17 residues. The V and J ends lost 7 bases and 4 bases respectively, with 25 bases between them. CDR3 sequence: CASTHNTNLVGGYGYTF. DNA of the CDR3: TGTGCCAGCACCCATAATACCAATCTCGTCGGGGGCTATGGCTACACCTTC.

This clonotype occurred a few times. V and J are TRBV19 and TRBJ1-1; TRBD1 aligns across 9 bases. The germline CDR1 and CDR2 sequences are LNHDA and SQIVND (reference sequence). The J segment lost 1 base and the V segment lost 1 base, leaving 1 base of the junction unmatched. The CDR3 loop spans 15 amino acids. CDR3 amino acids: CASSIVQGANTEAFF. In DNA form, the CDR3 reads TGTGCCAGTAGTATAGTACAGGGGGCGAACACTGAAGCTTTCTTT.

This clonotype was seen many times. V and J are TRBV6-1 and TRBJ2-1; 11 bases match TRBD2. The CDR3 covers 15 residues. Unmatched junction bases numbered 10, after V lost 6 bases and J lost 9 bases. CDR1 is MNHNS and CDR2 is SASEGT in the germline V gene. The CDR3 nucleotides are TGTGCCAGCAGCTTGACTAGCGGGATCTTCGGTGAGCAGTTCTTC. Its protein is CASSLTSGIFGEQFF.

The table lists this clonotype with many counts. The CDR3 coding sequence is TGTGCCAGCAGTTTCTCTTTTCGGACTTACGAGCAGTACTTC. Encoded protein: CASSFSFRTYEQYF. The chain is built from TRBV28 and TRBJ2-7, with a tentative D call TRBD2 (5 bases). Germline V gene lookup returns CDR1 MDHEN and CDR2 SYDVKM. The CDR3 sequence is 14 residues long. V was cut by 3 bases and J by 4 bases, with 13 bases left in between.

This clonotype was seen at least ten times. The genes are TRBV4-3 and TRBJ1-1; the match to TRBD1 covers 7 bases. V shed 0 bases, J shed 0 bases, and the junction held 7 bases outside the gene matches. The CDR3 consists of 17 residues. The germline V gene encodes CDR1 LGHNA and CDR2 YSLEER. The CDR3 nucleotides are TGCGCCAGCAGCCAAGATCGCACAGGGGCATTGAACACTGAAGCTTTCTTT. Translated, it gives CASSQDRTGALNTEAFF.